The 4 T cell receptor beta chains given below trace back to one sample, sequenced in a study of technical replicates of blood from several donors. TCRdb's table, derived via immunoSEQ multiplex PCR, lists solely in-frame clones and lacks some. This table has roughly 79,000 clones, around 95% appearing once. Source material: T cells isolated from PBMCs. These receptors all stem from a human donor in good health.

The chain combines TRBV29-1 with TRBJ2-1; 11 positions match TRBD2. V lost 8 bases to trimming and J lost 8 bases; unmatched junction nucleotides: 14. The length of the CDR3 is 15 residues. Germline CDR1 and CDR2: SQVTM and ANQGSEA. Here the CDR3 reads CSTPLAGAFLDEQFF. CDR3 in DNA: TGCAGCACCCCACTAGCGGGAGCCTTTTTGGATGAGCAGTTCTTC.

The rearrangement uses TRBV5-6 and TRBJ1-4, with 7 bases matching TRBD1. This CDR3 is built from 15 residues. The V and J ends lost 1 base and 5 bases, in that order; junction bases with no gene match: 5. Germline values: CDR1 SGHDT, CDR2 YYEEEE. CDR3 coding DNA: TGTGCCAGCAGCTTGTTGGCAGGGGGAAATGAAAAACTGTTTTTT. Its translation is CASSLLAGGNEKLFF.

The chain uses TRBV9 and TRBJ2-6; weak D call: TRBD2 (5 bases). V was pared by 1 base and J by 1 base, with 15 bases between. The germline V gene encodes CDR1 SGDLS and CDR2 YYNGEE. The CDR3 contains 18 residues. CDR3: CASSVFGGWGSGANVLTF. The CDR3 nucleotides read TGTGCCAGCAGCGTATTTGGAGGCTGGGGATCTGGGGCCAACGTCCTGACTTTC.

This clone was seen once. The genes are TRBV4-1 and TRBJ2-1; D is ambiguous. Trimming pared 3 bases from V and 8 bases from J, leaving 17 bases between. This CDR3 region has 15 residues. Germline lookup yields CDR1 MGHRA and CDR2 YSYEKL. This chain's CDR3 is CASSHPWPNLDEQFF. The CDR3 DNA follows: TGCGCCAGCAGCCATCCTTGGCCCAACCTTGATGAGCAGTTCTTC.